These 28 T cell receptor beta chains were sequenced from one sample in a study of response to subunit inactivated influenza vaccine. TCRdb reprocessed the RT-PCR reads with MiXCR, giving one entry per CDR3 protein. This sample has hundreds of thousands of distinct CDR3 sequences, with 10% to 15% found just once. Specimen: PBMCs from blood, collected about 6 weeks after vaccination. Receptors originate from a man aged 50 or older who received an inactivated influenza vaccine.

The CDR3 sequence is CASSPEASGGANEQFF. CDR3 coding DNA: TGTGCCAGCAGCCCCGAGGCTAGCGGGGGGGCTAATGAGCAGTTCTTC. The J gene is TRBJ2-1, the V gene TRBV3-1; 12 bases match TRBD2. Looked up from germline, CDR1 is LGHDT and CDR2 is YNNKEL (reference sequence). CDR3 length: 16 residues. V lost 4 bases and J lost 7; bases outside the gene matches: 8.

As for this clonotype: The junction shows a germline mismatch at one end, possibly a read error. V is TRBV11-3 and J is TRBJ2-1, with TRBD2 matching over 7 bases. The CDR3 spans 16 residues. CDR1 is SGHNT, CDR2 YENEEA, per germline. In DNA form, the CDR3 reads TGTGCCAGCAGCTTAACCCGGTCCGGGGGGTACAGTGAGCAGTTCTTC. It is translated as CASSLTRSGGYSEQFF.

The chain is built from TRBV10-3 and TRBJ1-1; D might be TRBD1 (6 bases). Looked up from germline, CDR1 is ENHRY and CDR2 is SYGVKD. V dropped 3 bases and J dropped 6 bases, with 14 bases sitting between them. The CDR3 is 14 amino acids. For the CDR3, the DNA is TGTGCCATCAGTGACCCGACAGGACCACCTGAAGCTTTCTTT. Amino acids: CAISDPTGPPEAFF.

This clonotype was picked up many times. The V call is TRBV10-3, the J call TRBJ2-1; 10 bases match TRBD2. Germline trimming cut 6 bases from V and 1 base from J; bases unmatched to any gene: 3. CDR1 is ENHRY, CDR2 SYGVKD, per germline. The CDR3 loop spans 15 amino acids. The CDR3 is CAISLTSGSYNEQFF. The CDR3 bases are TGTGCCATCAGCTTGACTAGCGGGTCCTACAATGAGCAGTTCTTC.

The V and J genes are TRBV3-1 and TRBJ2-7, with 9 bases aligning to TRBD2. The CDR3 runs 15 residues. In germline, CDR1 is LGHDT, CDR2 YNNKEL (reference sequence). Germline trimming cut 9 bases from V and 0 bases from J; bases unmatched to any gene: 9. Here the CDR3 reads CASAERTSASYEQYF. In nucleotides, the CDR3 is TGTGCCAGTGCGGAAAGGACTAGCGCCTCCTACGAGCAGTACTTC.

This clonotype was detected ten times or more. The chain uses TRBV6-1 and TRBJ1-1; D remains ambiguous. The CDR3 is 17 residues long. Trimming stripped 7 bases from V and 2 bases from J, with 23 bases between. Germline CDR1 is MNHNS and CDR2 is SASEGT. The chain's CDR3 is CASTHLPARARNTEAFF. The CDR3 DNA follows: TGTGCCAGCACCCACCTCCCTGCCCGGGCCCGAAACACTGAAGCTTTCTTT.

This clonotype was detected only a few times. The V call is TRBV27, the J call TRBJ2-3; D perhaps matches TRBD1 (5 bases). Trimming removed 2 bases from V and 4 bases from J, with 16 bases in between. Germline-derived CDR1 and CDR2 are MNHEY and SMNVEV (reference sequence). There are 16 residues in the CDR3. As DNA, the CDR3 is TGTGCCAGCAGTTTAACAGGTGGAATCCGTGCAGATACGCAGTATTTT. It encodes CASSLTGGIRADTQYF.

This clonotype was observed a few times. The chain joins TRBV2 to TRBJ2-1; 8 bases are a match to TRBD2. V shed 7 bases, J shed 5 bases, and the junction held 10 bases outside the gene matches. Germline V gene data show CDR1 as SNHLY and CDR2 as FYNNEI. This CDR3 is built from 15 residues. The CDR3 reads CASKPERGLNNEQFF. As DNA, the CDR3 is TGTGCCAGCAAACCCGAGCGGGGGTTGAACAATGAGCAGTTCTTC.

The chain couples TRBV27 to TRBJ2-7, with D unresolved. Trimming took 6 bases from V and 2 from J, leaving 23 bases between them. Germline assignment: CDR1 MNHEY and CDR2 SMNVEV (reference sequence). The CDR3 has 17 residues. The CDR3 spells CASRPTVGSVVPYEQYF. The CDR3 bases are TGTGCCAGCAGGCCCACTGTCGGGTCAGTCGTACCCTACGAGCAGTACTTC.

CDR3 in amino acids: CASSEIGGDEQYF. CDR3 in DNA: TGTGCCAGCAGTGAAATCGGTGGGGACGAGCAGTACTTC. This chain joins TRBV2 and TRBJ2-7; D remains unclear. V was clipped by 2 bases and J by 5 bases, with 10 bases between them. This CDR3 region has 13 residues. Germline values: CDR1 SNHLY, CDR2 FYNNEI.

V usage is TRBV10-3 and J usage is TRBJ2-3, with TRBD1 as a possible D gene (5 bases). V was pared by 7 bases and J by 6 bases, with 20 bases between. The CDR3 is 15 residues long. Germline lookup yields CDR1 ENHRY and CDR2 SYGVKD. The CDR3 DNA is TGTGCCATCACCCCAAATCTATACAGGAAGGATACGCAGTATTTT. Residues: CAITPNLYRKDTQYF.

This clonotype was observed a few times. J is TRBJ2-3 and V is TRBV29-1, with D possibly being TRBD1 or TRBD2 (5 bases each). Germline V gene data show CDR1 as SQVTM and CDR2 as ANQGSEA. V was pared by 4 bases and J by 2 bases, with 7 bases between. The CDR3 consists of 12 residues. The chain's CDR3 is CSVGGTTDTQYF. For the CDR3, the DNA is TGCAGCGTTGGAGGGACCACAGATACGCAGTATTTT.

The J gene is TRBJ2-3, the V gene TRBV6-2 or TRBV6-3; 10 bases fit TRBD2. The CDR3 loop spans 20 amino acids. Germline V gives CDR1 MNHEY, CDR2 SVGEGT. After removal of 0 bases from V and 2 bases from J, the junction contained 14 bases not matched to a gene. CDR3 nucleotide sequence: TGTGCCAGCAGTTACTCCCTCAGCGGGGGGGCCCTTGAAATCACAGATACGCAGTATTTT. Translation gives CASSYSLSGGALEITDTQYF.

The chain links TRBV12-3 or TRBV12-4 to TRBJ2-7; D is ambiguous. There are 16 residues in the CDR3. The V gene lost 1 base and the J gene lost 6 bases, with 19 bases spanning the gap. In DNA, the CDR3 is TGTGCCAGCAGTTTAGGTTCCGAGACCCGGCCAGCCGAGCAGTACTTC. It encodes CASSLGSETRPAEQYF.

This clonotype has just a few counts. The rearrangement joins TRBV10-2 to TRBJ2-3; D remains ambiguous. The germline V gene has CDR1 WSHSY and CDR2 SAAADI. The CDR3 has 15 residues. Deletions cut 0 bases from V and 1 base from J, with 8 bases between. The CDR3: CASSESPVGTDTQYF. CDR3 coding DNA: TGCGCCAGCAGTGAGTCCCCTGTAGGCACAGATACGCAGTATTTT.

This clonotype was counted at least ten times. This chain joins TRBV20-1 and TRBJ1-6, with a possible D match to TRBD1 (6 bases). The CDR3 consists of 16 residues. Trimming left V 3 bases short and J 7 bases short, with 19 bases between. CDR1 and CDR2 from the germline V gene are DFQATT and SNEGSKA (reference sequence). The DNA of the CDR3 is TGCAGTGCTAGTTCGCGGGGGGCGCGAGGCAATTCACCCCTCCACTTT. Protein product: CSASSRGARGNSPLHF.

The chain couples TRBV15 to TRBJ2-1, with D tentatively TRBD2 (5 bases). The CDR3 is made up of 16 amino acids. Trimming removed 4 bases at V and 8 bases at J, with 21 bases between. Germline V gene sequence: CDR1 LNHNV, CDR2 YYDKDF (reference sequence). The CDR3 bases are TGTGCCACCAGCATAAACCACCGGGGAAATGGGGATGAGCAGTTCTTC. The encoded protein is CATSINHRGNGDEQFF. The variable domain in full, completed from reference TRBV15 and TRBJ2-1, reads DAMVIQNPRYQVTQFGKPVTLSCSQTLNHNVMYWYQQKSSQAPKLLFHYYDKDFNNEADTPDNFQSRRPNTSFCFLDIRSPGLGDTAMYLCATSINHRGNGDEQFFGPGTRLTVL.

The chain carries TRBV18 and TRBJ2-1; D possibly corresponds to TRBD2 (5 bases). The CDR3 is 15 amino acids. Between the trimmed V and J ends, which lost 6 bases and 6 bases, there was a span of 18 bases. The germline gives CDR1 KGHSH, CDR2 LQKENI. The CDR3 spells CASSSRASPGNEQFF. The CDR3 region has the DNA TGTGCCAGCTCTTCGCGGGCTTCCCCTGGCAATGAGCAGTTCTTC.

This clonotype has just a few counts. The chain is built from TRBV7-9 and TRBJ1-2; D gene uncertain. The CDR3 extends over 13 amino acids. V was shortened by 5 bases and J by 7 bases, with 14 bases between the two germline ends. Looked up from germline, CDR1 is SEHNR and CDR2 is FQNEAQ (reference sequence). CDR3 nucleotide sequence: TGTGCCAGCAGCGCCCGACACGCGTTTGGCTACACCTTC. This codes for CASSARHAFGYTF.

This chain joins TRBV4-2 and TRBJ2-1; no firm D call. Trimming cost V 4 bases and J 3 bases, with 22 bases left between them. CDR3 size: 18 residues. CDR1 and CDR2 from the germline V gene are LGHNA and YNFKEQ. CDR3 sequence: CASSLGLGCFNFYNEQFF. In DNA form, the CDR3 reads TGTGCCAGCAGCCTCGGGCTGGGCTGCTTCAATTTCTACAATGAGCAGTTCTTC.

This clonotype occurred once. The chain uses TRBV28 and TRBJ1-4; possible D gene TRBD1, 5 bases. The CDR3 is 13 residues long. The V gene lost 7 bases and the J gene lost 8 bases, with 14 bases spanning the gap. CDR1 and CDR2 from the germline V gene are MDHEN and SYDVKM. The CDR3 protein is CASTRVGGEKLFF. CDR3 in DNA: TGTGCCAGCACCCGGGTCGGGGGGGAAAAACTGTTTTTT.

The CDR3 nucleotides read TGTGCCAGCAGTCCTTCGGGGGGTGGGGGGCATGGCTACACCTTC. It is translated as CASSPSGGGGHGYTF. The chain combines TRBV12-3 or TRBV12-4 with TRBJ1-2; TRBD1 might be the D (6 bases). The CDR3 extends over 15 amino acids. The V end lost 5 bases, the J end lost 6 bases, and 19 bases lay between the germline ends.

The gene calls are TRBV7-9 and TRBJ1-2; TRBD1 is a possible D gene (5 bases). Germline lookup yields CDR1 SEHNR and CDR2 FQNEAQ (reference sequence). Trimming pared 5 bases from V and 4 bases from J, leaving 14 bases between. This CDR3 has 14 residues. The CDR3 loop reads CASSTGGAFYGYTF. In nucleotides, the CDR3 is TGTGCCAGCAGCACGGGAGGGGCTTTCTATGGCTACACCTTC.

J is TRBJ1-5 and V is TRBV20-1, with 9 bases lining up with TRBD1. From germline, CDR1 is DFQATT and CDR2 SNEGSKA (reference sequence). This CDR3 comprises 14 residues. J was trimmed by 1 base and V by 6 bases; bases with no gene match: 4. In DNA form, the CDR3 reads TGCAGTGCAAAAGACAGGGGGAGCAATCAGCCCCAGCATTTT. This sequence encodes CSAKDRGSNQPQHF.

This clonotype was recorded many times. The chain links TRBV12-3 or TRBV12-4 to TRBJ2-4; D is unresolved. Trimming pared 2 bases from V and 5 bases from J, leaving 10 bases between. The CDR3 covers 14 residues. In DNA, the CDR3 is TGTGCCAGCAGTTTATGGGGTGGGGAAAACATTCAGTACTTC. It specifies CASSLWGGENIQYF.

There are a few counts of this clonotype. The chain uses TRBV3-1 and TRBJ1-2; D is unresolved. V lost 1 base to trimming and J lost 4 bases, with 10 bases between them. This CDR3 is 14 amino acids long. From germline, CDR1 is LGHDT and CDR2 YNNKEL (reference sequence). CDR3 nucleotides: TGTGCCAGCAGCCAAGGACTGGGGATCTATGGCTACACCTTC. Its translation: CASSQGLGIYGYTF. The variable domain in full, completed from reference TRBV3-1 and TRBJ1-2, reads DTAVSQTPKYLVTQMGNDKSIKCEQNLGHDTMYWYKQDSKKFLKIMFSYNNKELIINETVPNRFSPKSPDKAHLNLHINSLELGDSAVYFCASSQGLGIYGYTFGSGTRLTVV.

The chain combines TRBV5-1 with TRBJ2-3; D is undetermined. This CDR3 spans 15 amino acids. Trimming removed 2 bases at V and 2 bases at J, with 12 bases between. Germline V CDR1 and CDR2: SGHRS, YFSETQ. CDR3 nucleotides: TGCGCCAGCAGCTTACGGGTATCCGCCACAGATACGCAGTATTTT. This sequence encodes CASSLRVSATDTQYF.

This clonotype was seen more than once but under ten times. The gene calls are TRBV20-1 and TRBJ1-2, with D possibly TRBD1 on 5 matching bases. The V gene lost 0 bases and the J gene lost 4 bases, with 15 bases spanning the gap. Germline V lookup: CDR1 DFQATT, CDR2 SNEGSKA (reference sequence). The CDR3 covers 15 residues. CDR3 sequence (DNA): TGCAGTGCTAGAGATTCCAGCAGGGCTGGCTATGGCTACACCTTC. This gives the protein CSARDSSRAGYGYTF.